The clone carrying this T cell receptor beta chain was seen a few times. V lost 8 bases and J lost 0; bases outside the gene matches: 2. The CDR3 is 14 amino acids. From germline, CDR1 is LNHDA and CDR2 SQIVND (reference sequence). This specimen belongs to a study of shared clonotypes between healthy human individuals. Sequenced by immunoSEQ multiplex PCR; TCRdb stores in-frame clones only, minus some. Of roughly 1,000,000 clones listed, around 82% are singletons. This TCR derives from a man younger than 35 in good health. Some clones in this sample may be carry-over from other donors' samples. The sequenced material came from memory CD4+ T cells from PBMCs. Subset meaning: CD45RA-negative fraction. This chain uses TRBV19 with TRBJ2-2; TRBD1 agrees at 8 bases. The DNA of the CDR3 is TGTGCCAGTGGGACAGGCTCGAACACCGGGGAGCTGTTTTTT. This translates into CASGTGSNTGELFF.